This T cell receptor beta chain came from a study of shared clonotypes between healthy human individuals. Each donor was a Caucasian adult residing in Nashville, Tennessee. Repertoires were generated with immunoSEQ multiplex PCR, while TCRdb's copy carries only in-frame clones and drops some. The sample records fewer than 1.8 million clones, approximately 98.5% being singletons. The CDR3 extends over 16 amino acids. The germline gives CDR1 SGHTS, CDR2 YDEGEE. The V and J ends lost 2 bases and 5 bases, in that order; junction bases with no gene match: 9. The V and J genes are TRBV5-8 and TRBJ1-3, with 8 bases fitting TRBD1. This TCR was recovered from a man younger than 40 in good health. Sequenced sample: naive CD4+ T cells sorted from blood. Indicated subset: CD45RA+ positively selected. The CDR3 here is CASSLGTGLSRNTIYF. Here the CDR3 DNA reads TGTGCCAGCAGCTTAGGGACAGGCCTGTCGCGAAACACCATATATTTT.